This is a list of T cell receptor beta chains from one sample in a study of cytomegalovirus exposure and HLA in healthy donors. Only in-frame clones appear in the TCRdb table, and some are missing; sequencing was by immunoSEQ multiplex PCR. The sample records about 170,000 clones, 70% to 80% being singletons. The specimen sequenced was PBMCs. These receptors all come from a woman aged 30 to 39 in good health and CMV-seropositive. Both conserved end residues are part of each CDR3. The D gene is left open where the match is weak. A row's size may be missing; if present it is once, few, many or a size class.

J: TRBJ2-1
D: TRBD2
V: TRBV2
size: NA
DNA: TGTGCCAGCAGAGGGACTAGCGGGGGGGCGGAGCAGTTCTTC
CDR3: CASRGTSGGAEQFF

J: TRBJ1-1
D: TRBD1
V: TRBV7-6
size: NA
DNA: TGTGCCAGCAGCTTAGGGGACAGGGGCTTGAACACTGAAGCTTTCTTT
CDR3: CASSLGDRGLNTEAFF

J: TRBJ1-4
D: TRBD1
V: TRBV28
size: NA
DNA: TGTGCCAGCAGGACAGGGGCCCTCGGTAATGAAAAACTGTTTTTT
CDR3: CASRTGALGNEKLFF

J: TRBJ2-7
D: TRBD1
V: TRBV7-9
size: few
DNA: TGTGCCAGCAGCTCCTATCAGGGGGCGGCCTACGAGCAGTACTTC
CDR3: CASSSYQGAAYEQYF

J: TRBJ2-7
D: NA
V: TRBV14
size: NA
DNA: TGTGCCAGCAGCAAGGGTCAGGGGTACGAGCAGTACTTC
CDR3: CASSKGQGYEQYF

J: TRBJ2-3
D: NA
V: TRBV2
size: NA
DNA: TGTGCCAGCATAAGTGGGGACTCCCCATGGGCAGATACGCAGTATTTT
CDR3: CASISGDSPWADTQYF

J: TRBJ2-6
D: NA
V: TRBV18
size: few
DNA: TGTGCCAGCTCACCACTCGGGGGCTCTGGGGCCAACGTCCTGACTTTC
CDR3: CASSPLGGSGANVLTF

J: TRBJ2-2
D: NA
V: TRBV11-3
size: NA
DNA: TGTGCCAGCAGCTTCGGAGTGGGAGGGGGAACCGGGGAGCTGTTTTTT
CDR3: CASSFGVGGGTGELFF

J: TRBJ2-5
D: TRBD1
V: TRBV5-8
size: NA
DNA: TGTGCCAGCAGCTTGGGAGCGCGGACAGGGGACCAAGAGACCCAGTACTTC
CDR3: CASSLGARTGDQETQYF

J: TRBJ2-7
D: TRBD1
V: TRBV7-2
size: NA
DNA: TGTGCCAGCAGCCTACGGACAGGAGCCTACGAGCAGTACTTC
CDR3: CASSLRTGAYEQYF

J: TRBJ2-7
D: NA
V: TRBV5-1
size: NA
DNA: TGCGCCAGCAGCTTGGGAACTCGGACTGACTCCTACGAGCAGTACTTC
CDR3: CASSLGTRTDSYEQYF

J: TRBJ2-3
D: NA
V: TRBV7-2
size: NA
DNA: TGTGCCTCCGGTCAGGGGAATACGCAGTATTTT
CDR3: CASGQGNTQYF

J: TRBJ1-1
D: NA
V: TRBV18
size: once
DNA: TGTGCCAGCTCACCACGCACGGGGGGCAAGGGGAACACTGAAGCTTTCTTT
CDR3: CASSPRTGGKGNTEAFF

J: TRBJ2-7
D: TRBD1
V: TRBV19
size: NA
DNA: TGTGCCAGTAGTGTAAAGACAGGGGCTATCTCGGATCGACACTTC
CDR3: CASSVKTGAISDRHF

J: TRBJ2-1
D: TRBD1
V: TRBV29-1
size: NA
DNA: TGCAGCGGGTGGACAGGGTCCTACAATGAGCAGTTCTTC
CDR3: CSGWTGSYNEQFF

J: TRBJ1-6
D: TRBD1
V: TRBV18
size: NA
DNA: TGTGCCAGCTCACCACGAAGACAGGGGAGCAATTCACCCCTCCACTTT
CDR3: CASSPRRQGSNSPLHF

J: TRBJ2-2
D: TRBD2
V: TRBV19
size: few
DNA: TGTGCCAGTAGCCTCCTAGCGGGAGCGGCCGGGGAGCTGTTTTTT
CDR3: CASSLLAGAAGELFF

J: TRBJ2-4
D: TRBD2
V: TRBV15
size: NA
DNA: TGTGCCACCAGCAACCAGCGGGAGTCCCAAAACATTCAGTACTTC
CDR3: CATSNQRESQNIQYF

J: TRBJ2-5
D: NA
V: TRBV30
size: once
DNA: TGTGCCTGGAGTGTAAACAGGGCACGGGGGACCCAGTACTTC
CDR3: CAWSVNRARGTQYF

J: TRBJ2-7
D: TRBD2
V: TRBV27
size: NA
DNA: TGTGCCAGCAGTCGGGCCGGGACTAGCGGGAGCTCCTACGAGCAGTACTTC
CDR3: CASSRAGTSGSSYEQYF

J: TRBJ2-3
D: NA
V: TRBV29-1
size: NA
DNA: TGCAGCGGTTCAGGGGCTAGCACAGATACGCAGTATTTT
CDR3: CSGSGASTDTQYF

J: TRBJ2-1
D: TRBD1
V: TRBV6-5
size: NA
DNA: TGTGCCAGCAGACCAGACAGGGGGGTCTACAATGAGCAGTTCTTC
CDR3: CASRPDRGVYNEQFF

J: TRBJ2-5
D: TRBD2
V: TRBV7-7
size: NA
DNA: TGTGCCAGCAGCTTAGTACTAGCGGGGGCCCAAGAGACCCAGTACTTC
CDR3: CASSLVLAGAQETQYF

J: TRBJ1-1
D: NA
V: TRBV5-1
size: NA
DNA: TGCGCCAGCATGGTTGGAGCTGGAGGGGCCCCTGAAGCTTTCTTT
CDR3: CASMVGAGGAPEAFF

J: TRBJ1-4
D: NA
V: TRBV21-1
size: once
DNA: TGTGCCAGCAGCAAAGTTGGAGTTTCTCCAGAAAAACTGTTTTTT
CDR3: CASSKVGVSPEKLFF

J: TRBJ1-1
D: NA
V: TRBV5-1
size: NA
DNA: TGCGCCAGCAGCTTGGATTGGTCAGGATTTTCTGAAGCTTTCTTT
CDR3: CASSLDWSGFSEAFF

J: TRBJ1-2
D: NA
V: TRBV2
size: NA
DNA: TGTGCCAGCAGTGTTCGGGGGGATAATGGCTACACCTTC
CDR3: CASSVRGDNGYTF

J: TRBJ2-3
D: NA
V: TRBV9
size: NA
DNA: TGTGCCAGCAGCTTACGCGCCCCTAGCACAGATACGCAGTATTTT
CDR3: CASSLRAPSTDTQYF

J: TRBJ1-2
D: NA
V: TRBV6-6
size: NA
DNA: TGTGCCAGCAGTTACTCGCGGCGTGGGGCTTATGGCTACACCTTC
CDR3: CASSYSRRGAYGYTF

J: TRBJ2-1
D: NA
V: TRBV5-4
size: NA
DNA: TGTGCCAGCAGCCACCCACAGGGCTCCTACAATGAGCAGTTCTTC
CDR3: CASSHPQGSYNEQFF

J: TRBJ2-2
D: TRBD2
V: TRBV30
size: few
DNA: TGTGCCTGGAGTGTATTAGCGGGAAGCACCGGGGAGCTGTTTTTT
CDR3: CAWSVLAGSTGELFF

J: TRBJ1-1
D: TRBD1
V: TRBV5-1
size: NA
DNA: TGCGCCAGCAGCTCGGGACAGTCAGGGACTGAAGCTTTCTTT
CDR3: CASSSGQSGTEAFF

J: TRBJ2-2
D: TRBD1
V: TRBV5-8
size: NA
DNA: TGTGCCAGCAGCTCGCAGGGGGTTGCCGGGGAGCTGTTTTTT
CDR3: CASSSQGVAGELFF

J: TRBJ1-3
D: NA
V: TRBV19
size: NA
DNA: TGTGCCAGTAGCTTCGGTGGAAACACCATATATTTT
CDR3: CASSFGGNTIYF

J: TRBJ2-3
D: TRBD2
V: TRBV2
size: NA
DNA: TGTGCCAGCGGGGGGAAAAGCGGGGCACAAGATACGCAGTATTTT
CDR3: CASGGKSGAQDTQYF

J: TRBJ2-1
D: TRBD2
V: TRBV4-1
size: NA
DNA: TGCGCCAGCAGCCAAGAGGGACTATCCTACAATGAGCAGTTCTTC
CDR3: CASSQEGLSYNEQFF